This entry features one T cell receptor (beta chain) sequence. These data are taken from a study of metastatic and nonmetastatic thyroid tumors. Thyroid surgery was preceded by no treatment in any patient. TCRdb re-called clones via MiXCR from the PCR reads. Altogether about 47,000 clones are present, around 25% being singletons, with the ten largest covering about 3.5%. Germline V gene sequence: CDR1 SGHAT, CDR2 FQNNGV. J lost 4 bases, V lost 0 bases, and 6 bases had no gene match. The CDR3 is 15 residues long. The material sequenced was blood. The V call is TRBV11-2, the J call TRBJ2-7; 7 bases align to TRBD2. The receptor was isolated from a male donor with papillary thyroid cancer or a benign thyroid nodule (not recorded which). Some clones in this sample may be carry-over from other donors' samples. The CDR3 bases are TGTGCCAGCAGCTTAGATCGCGGGAGCGGGTACGAGCAGTACTTC. Translation gives CASSLDRGSGYEQYF. The full variable domain, rest sourced from reference TRBV11-2 and TRBJ2-7, is EAGVAQSPRYKIIEKRQSVAFWCNPISGHATLYWYQQILGQGPKLLIQFQNNGVVDDSQLPKDRFSAERLKGVDSTLKIQPAKLEDSAVYLCASSLDRGSGYEQYFGPGTRLTVT.